This entry describes one T cell receptor beta chain. The data derive from a study of blood T cell repertoires in COVID-19. Study-level background: Material from acute and convalescent COVID-19 was sourced from the United States, Italy and Spain. Sample material is recorded as cDNA or gDNA derived from T cells, B-cell-depleted T cells, or PBMCs.

Some clones are missing from TCRdb's copy, which holds only in-frame ones; the method was immunoSEQ multiplex PCR. The table shows approximately 300,000 clones, with approximately 91% occurring only once. Participants' reported clinical history set cohort assignment. Exposed participants came across a COVID-19 case within 2 weeks before study entry. The TCR was taken from a woman in her twenties or thirties who had been exposed to COVID-19. The sample consisted of PBMCs or T cells enriched from blood (not recorded which).

The CDR3 loop is CAISPGGENTIYF. The CDR3 region has the DNA TGTGCCATCAGTCCGGGTGGCGAAAACACCATATATTTT. The chain uses TRBV10-3 and TRBJ1-3, with no clear D. CDR3 size: 13 residues. Germline V CDR1 and CDR2: ENHRY, SYGVKD. V was shortened by 5 bases and J by 6 bases, with 11 bases between the two germline ends.